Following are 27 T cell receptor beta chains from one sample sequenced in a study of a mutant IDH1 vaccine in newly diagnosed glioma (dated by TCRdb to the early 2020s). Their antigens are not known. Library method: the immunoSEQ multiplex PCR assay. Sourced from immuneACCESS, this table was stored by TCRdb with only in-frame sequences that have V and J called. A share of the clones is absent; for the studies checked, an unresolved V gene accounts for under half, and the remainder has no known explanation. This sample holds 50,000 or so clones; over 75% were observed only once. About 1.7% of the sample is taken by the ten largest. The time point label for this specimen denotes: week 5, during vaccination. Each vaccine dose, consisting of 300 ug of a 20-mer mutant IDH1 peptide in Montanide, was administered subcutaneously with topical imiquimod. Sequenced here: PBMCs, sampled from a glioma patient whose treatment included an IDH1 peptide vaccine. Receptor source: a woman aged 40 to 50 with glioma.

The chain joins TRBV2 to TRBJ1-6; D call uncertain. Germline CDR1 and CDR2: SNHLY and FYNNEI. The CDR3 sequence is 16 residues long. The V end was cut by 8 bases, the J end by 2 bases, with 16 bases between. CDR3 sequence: CASLKEGQTYNSPLHF. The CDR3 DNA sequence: TGTGCCAGCTTGAAGGAAGGGCAGACCTATAATTCACCCCTCCACTTT.

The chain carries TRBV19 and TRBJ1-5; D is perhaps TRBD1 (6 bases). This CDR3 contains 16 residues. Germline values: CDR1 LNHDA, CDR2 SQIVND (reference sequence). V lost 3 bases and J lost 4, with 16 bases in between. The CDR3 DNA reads TGTGCCAGTAGTATTAGTAGGACAGTAGGGAATCAGCCCCAGCATTTT. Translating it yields CASSISRTVGNQPQHF.

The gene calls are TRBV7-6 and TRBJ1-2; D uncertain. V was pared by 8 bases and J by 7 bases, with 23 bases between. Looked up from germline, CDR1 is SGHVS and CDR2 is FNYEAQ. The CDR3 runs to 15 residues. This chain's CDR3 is CASWGGSGTLAGYTF. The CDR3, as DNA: TGTGCCAGCTGGGGTGGTTCCGGCACTCTTGCTGGCTACACCTTC.

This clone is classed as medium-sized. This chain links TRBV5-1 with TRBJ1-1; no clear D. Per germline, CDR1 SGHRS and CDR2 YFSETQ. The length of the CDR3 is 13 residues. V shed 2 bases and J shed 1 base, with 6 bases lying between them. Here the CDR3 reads CASSFAENTEAFF. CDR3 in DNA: TGCGCCAGCAGCTTTGCAGAGAACACTGAAGCTTTCTTT. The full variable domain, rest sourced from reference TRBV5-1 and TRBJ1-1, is KAGVTQTPRYLIKTRGQQVTLSCSPISGHRSVSWYQQTPGQGLQFLFEYFSETQRNKGNFPGRFSGRQFSNSRSEMNVSTLELGDSALYLCASSFAENTEAFFGQGTRLTVV.

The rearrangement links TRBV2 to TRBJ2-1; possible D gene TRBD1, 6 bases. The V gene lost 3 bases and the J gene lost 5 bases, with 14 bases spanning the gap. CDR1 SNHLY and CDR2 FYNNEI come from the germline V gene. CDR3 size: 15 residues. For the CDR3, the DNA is TGTGCCAGCAGTGAGTGGCAGGGGCCCAACAATGAGCAGTTCTTC. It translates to CASSEWQGPNNEQFF.

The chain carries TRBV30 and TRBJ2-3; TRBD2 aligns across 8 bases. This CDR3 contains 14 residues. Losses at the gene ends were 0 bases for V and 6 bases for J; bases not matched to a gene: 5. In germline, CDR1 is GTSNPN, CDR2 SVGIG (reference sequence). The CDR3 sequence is CAWSVGGGSDTQYF. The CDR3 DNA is TGTGCCTGGAGTGTAGGCGGGGGGAGTGATACGCAGTATTTT.

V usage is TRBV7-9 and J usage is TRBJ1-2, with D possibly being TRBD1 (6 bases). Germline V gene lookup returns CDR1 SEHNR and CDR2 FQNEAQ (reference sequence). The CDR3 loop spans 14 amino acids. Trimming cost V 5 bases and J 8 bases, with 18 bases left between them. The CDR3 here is CASSQRGGLEGYTF. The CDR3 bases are TGTGCCAGCAGCCAGAGGGGGGGTTTGGAGGGCTACACCTTC.

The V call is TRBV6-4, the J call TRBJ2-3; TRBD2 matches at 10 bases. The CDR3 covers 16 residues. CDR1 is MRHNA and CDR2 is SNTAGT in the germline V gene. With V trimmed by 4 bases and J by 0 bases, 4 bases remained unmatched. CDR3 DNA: TGTGCCAGCAGTGGGGCAGCGGGGGGGAGCACAGATACGCAGTATTTT. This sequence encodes CASSGAAGGSTDTQYF.

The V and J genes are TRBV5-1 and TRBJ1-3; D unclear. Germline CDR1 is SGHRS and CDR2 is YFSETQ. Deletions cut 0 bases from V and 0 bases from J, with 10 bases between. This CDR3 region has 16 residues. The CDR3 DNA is TGCGCCAGCAGCTTGGCTGGCTCGTCCTCTGGAAACACCATATATTTT. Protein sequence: CASSLAGSSSGNTIYF. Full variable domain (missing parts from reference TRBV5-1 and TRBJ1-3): KAGVTQTPRYLIKTRGQQVTLSCSPISGHRSVSWYQQTPGQGLQFLFEYFSETQRNKGNFPGRFSGRQFSNSRSEMNVSTLELGDSALYLCASSLAGSSSGNTIYFGEGSWLTVV.

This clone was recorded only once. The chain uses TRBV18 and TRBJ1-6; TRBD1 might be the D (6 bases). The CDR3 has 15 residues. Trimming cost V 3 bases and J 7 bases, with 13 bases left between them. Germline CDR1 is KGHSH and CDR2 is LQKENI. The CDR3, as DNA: TGTGCCAGCTCACCTTCATCAGGGGTCAATTCACCCCTCCACTTT. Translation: CASSPSSGVNSPLHF. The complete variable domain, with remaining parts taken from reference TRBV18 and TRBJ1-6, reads NAGVMQNPRHLVRRRGQEARLRCSPMKGHSHVYWYRQLPEEGLKFMVYLQKENIIDESGMPKERFSAEFPKEGPSILRIQQVVRGDSAAYFCASSPSSGVNSPLHFGNGTRLTVT.

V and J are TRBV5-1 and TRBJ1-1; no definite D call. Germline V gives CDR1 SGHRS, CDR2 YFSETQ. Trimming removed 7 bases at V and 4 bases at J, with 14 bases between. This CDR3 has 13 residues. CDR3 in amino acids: CASLGNGGTEAFF. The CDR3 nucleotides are TGCGCCAGCCTTGGCAACGGAGGCACTGAAGCTTTCTTT. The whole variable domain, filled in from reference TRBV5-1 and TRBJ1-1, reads KAGVTQTPRYLIKTRGQQVTLSCSPISGHRSVSWYQQTPGQGLQFLFEYFSETQRNKGNFPGRFSGRQFSNSRSEMNVSTLELGDSALYLCASLGNGGTEAFFGQGTRLTVV.

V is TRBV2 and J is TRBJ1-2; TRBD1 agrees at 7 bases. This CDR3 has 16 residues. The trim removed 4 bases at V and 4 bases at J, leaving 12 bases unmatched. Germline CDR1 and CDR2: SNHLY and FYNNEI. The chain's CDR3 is CASSVLGGRGSYGYTF. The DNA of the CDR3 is TGTGCCAGCAGTGTTCTAGGGGGCAGGGGTAGCTATGGCTACACCTTC.

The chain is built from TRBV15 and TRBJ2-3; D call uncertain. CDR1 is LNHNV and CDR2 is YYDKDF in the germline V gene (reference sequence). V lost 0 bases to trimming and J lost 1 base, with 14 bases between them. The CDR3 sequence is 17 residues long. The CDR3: CATSRDLRNSGTDTQYF. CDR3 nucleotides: TGTGCCACCAGCAGAGATTTGAGGAACAGTGGCACAGATACGCAGTATTTT.

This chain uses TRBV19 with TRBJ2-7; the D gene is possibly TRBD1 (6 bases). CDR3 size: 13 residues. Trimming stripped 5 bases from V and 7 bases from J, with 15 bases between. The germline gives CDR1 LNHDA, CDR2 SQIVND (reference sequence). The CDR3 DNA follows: TGTGCCAGTAGTGACAGGCCATCTAGGGAGCAGTACTTC. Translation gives CASSDRPSREQYF.

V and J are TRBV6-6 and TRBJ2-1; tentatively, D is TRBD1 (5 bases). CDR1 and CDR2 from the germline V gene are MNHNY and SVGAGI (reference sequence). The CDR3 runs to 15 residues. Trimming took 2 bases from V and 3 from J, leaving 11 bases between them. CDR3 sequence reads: CASSYGGANYNEQFF. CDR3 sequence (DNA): TGTGCCAGCAGTTACGGTGGGGCTAACTACAATGAGCAGTTCTTC.

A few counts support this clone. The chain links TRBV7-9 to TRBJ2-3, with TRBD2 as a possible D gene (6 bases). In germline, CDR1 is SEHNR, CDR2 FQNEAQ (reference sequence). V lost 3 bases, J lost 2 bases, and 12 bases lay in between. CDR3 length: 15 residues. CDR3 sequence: CASSFAGPDTDTQYF. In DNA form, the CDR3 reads TGTGCCAGCAGCTTCGCGGGGCCGGACACAGATACGCAGTATTTT.

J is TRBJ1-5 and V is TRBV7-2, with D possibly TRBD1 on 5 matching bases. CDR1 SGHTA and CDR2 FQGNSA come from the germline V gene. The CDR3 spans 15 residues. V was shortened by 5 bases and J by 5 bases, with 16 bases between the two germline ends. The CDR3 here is CASSLFAGSDQPQHF. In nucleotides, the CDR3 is TGTGCCAGCAGCCTATTCGCAGGGAGTGATCAGCCCCAGCATTTT. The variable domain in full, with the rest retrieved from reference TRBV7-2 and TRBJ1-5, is GAGVSQSPSNKVTEKGKDVELRCDPISGHTALYWYRQSLGQGLEFLIYFQGNSAPDKSGLPSDRFSAERTGGSVSTLTIQRTQQEDSAVYLCASSLFAGSDQPQHFGDGTRLSIL.

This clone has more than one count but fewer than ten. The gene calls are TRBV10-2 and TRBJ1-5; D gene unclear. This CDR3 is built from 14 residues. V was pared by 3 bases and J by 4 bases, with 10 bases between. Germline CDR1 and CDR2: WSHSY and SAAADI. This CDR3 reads CASSEGGWNQPQHF. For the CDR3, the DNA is TGCGCCAGCAGTGAAGGTGGGTGGAATCAGCCCCAGCATTTT.

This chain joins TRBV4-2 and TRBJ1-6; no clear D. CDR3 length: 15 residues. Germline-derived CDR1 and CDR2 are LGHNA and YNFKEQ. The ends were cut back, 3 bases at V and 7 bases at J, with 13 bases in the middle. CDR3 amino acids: CASSQGRGINSPLHF. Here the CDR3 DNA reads TGTGCCAGCAGCCAGGGGAGAGGGATCAATTCACCCCTCCACTTT.

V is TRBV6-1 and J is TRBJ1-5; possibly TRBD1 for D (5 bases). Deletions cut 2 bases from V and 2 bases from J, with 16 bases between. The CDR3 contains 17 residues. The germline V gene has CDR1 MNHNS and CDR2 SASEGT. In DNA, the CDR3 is TGTGCCAGCAGTGAACAGGGTGGGTATGTAGGCAATCAGCCCCAGCATTTT. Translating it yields CASSEQGGYVGNQPQHF.

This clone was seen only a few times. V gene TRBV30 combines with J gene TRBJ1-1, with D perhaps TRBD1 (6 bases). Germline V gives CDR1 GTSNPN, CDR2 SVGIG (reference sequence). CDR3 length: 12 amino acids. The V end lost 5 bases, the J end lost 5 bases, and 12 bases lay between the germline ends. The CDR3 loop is CAWAGVRTEAFF. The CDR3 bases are TGTGCCTGGGCAGGGGTGCGGACTGAAGCTTTCTTT.

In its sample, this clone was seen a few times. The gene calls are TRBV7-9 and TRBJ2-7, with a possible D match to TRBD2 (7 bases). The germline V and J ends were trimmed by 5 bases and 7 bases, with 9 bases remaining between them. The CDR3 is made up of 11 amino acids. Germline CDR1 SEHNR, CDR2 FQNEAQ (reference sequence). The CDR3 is CASSRGAEQYF. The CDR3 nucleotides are TGTGCCAGCAGCCGGGGGGCGGAGCAGTACTTC. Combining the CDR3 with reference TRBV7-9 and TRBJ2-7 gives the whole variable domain DTGVSQNPRHKITKRGQNVTFRCDPISEHNRLYWYRQTLGQGPEFLTYFQNEAQLEKSRLLSDRFSAERPKGSFSTLEIQRTEQGDSAMYLCASSRGAEQYFGPGTRLTVT.

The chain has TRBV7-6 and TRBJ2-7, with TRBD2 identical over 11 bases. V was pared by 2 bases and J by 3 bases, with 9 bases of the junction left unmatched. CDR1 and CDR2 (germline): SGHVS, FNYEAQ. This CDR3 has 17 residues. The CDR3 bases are TGTGCCAGCAGCTTAAGGTCGGGGACTAGCGGATTCTACGAGCAGTACTTC. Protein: CASSLRSGTSGFYEQYF.

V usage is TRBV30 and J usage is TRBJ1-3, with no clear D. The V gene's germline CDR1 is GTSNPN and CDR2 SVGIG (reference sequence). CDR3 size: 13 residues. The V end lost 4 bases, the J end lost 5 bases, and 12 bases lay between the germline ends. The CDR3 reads CAWTLLRRNTIYF. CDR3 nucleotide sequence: TGTGCCTGGACCCTCTTGAGGCGAAACACCATATATTTT.

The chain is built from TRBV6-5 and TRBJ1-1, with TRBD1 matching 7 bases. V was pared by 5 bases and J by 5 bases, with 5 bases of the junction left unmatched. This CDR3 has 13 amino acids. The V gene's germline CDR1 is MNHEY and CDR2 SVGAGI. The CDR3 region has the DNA TGTGCCAGCAGTACCCAGGGGGATACTGAAGCTTTCTTT. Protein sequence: CASSTQGDTEAFF.

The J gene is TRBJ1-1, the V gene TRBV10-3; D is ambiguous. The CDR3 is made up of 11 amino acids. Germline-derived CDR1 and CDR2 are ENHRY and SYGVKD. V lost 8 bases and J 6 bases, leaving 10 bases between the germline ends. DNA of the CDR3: TGTGCCATCGGCGGGATACCTGAAGCTTTCTTT. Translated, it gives CAIGGIPEAFF.

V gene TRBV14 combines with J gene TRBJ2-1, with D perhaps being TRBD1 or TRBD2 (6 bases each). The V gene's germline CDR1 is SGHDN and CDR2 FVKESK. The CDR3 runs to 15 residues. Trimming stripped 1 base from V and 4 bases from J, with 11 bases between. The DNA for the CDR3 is TGTGCCAGCAGCCAAGTGGGGGGCGCGTACAATGAGCAGTTCTTC. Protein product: CASSQVGGAYNEQFF. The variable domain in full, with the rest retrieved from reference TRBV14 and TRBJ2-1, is EAGVTQFPSHSVIEKGQTVTLRCDPISGHDNLYWYRRVMGKEIKFLLHFVKESKQDESGMPNNRFLAERTGGTYSTLKVQPAELEDSGVYFCASSQVGGAYNEQFFGPGTRLTVL.